The 25 T cell receptor beta chains below were found in one sample sequenced in a study of blood T cells in healthy people across ages. It was with a sample-barcoded 5' primer and a J-beta primer mix that a second PCR of about 6 to 12 cycles was run. One entry per CDR3 protein results from TCRdb running MiXCR on the 5' RACE reads. This repertoire shows around 600,000 distinct CDR3 sequences, around half found once; its top ten account for 20% to 25%. Input material: blood. The receptors shown here come from an elderly man in good health.

The chain recombines TRBV14 with TRBJ2-3; D tentatively reads TRBD1 or TRBD2 (5 bases each). CDR1 and CDR2 (germline): SGHDN, FVKESK. V was pared by 0 bases and J by 4 bases, with 14 bases between. The CDR3 spans 16 residues. The CDR3: CASSQEPGDRADTQYF. The CDR3 nucleotides are TGTGCCAGCAGCCAAGAGCCCGGGGACCGGGCAGATACGCAGTATTTT.

This clonotype was detected ten times or more. The chain has TRBV6-6 and TRBJ2-3; D is perhaps TRBD2 (5 bases). Trimming shortened V by 4 bases and J by 2 bases, and 16 bases separated the two germline ends. The germline V gene encodes CDR1 MNHNY and CDR2 SVGAGI (reference sequence). This CDR3 has 16 amino acids. The CDR3 DNA reads TGTGCCAGCAGTTCCCTTGGCCCCGGGATCACAGATACGCAGTATTTT. This translates into CASSSLGPGITDTQYF.

A note on this clonotype: A much larger clone lies one base from this, so it may be a read error. The V and J genes are TRBV12-3 or TRBV12-4 and TRBJ1-5, with D tentatively TRBD1 (5 bases). The CDR3 has 16 residues. Trimming stripped 7 bases from V and 0 bases from J, with 16 bases between. The CDR3 sequence: CASMGVPSYSNQPQHF. CDR3 in DNA: TGTGCCAGCATGGGGGTGCCGAGCTATAGCAATCAGCCCCAGCATTTT.

The table lists this clonotype with a few counts. This chain connects TRBV18 to TRBJ2-5, with 7 nucleotides matching TRBD1. CDR1 KGHSH and CDR2 LQKENI come from the germline V gene. J was trimmed by 2 bases and V by 3 bases; bases with no gene match: 6. The CDR3 loop spans 15 amino acids. CDR3 coding DNA: TGTGCCAGCTCACCCACGGGACAGCCTCAAGAGACCCAGTACTTC. This encodes CASSPTGQPQETQYF.

There are a few counts of this clonotype. The chain combines TRBV12-3 or TRBV12-4 with TRBJ2-7; TRBD1 matches at 9 bases. CDR3 length: 15 residues. The ends lost 6 bases at V and 5 bases at J; junction bases unmatched: 11. The CDR3 sequence: CASSHQADRGHEQYF. CDR3 sequence (DNA): TGTGCCAGCAGCCACCAGGCGGACAGGGGCCACGAGCAGTACTTC.

This clonotype was counted only a few times. The chain's CDR3 is CASSLLGGGRAYEQFF. The CDR3 DNA is TGTGCCAGCAGCTTACTCGGAGGCGGGAGGGCTTATGAGCAGTTCTTC. This chain connects TRBV7-8 to TRBJ2-1; 9 nucleotides align to TRBD2. Germline lookup yields CDR1 SGHVS and CDR2 FQNEAQ. V shed 2 bases and J 8 bases; nucleotides not matched to a gene: 10. CDR3 length: 16 residues.

This clonotype was observed a handful of times. A read error is possible here, since a much larger clone lies one base away. The rearrangement joins TRBV6-6 to TRBJ2-5, with D unresolved. This CDR3 is built from 14 residues. Germline V gives CDR1 MNHNY, CDR2 SVGAGI (reference sequence). Between the trimmed V and J ends, which lost 2 bases and 11 bases, there was a span of 18 bases. In DNA form, the CDR3 reads TGTGCCAGCAGTTACGTCCCCTCGGCGAATGAGCAGTACTTC. Translated, it gives CASSYVPSANEQYF.

The chain joins TRBV7-6 to TRBJ2-3; D possibly corresponds to TRBD2 (5 bases). V shed 2 bases and J shed 4 bases, with 10 bases lying between them. The CDR3 covers 14 residues. Looked up from germline, CDR1 is SGHVS and CDR2 is FNYEAQ. The CDR3 DNA reads as TGTGCCAGCAGCTTATCACTAGGGCCAGATACGCAGTATTTT. Amino acids: CASSLSLGPDTQYF.

V is TRBV20-1 and J is TRBJ2-7, with TRBD1 matching over 11 bases. There are 18 residues in the CDR3. Trimming at V came to 0 bases and at J to 7 bases, leaving 17 bases not matched to a gene. Germline loops: CDR1 DFQATT, CDR2 SNEGSKA (reference sequence). DNA for the CDR3: TGCAGTGCTAGAGATAGGTCGTTCGGGACAGGGGGTTTGAAAGAGCAGTACTTC. This codes for CSARDRSFGTGGLKEQYF.

The sample holds a few counts of this clonotype. The CDR3 DNA sequence: TGTGCCAGCAGTTACGGGGCTAGCGGGGGCTCCGGGGCCCAGTACTTC. Amino acid sequence: CASSYGASGGSGAQYF. The chain recombines TRBV6-6 with TRBJ2-7; 10 nucleotides align to TRBD2. This CDR3 is built from 16 residues. Germline CDR1 MNHNY, CDR2 SVGAGI (reference sequence). V shed 2 bases, J shed 10 bases, and the junction held 14 bases outside the gene matches.

This clonotype has a handful of counts. The chain combines TRBV4-3 with TRBJ2-7, with D possibly TRBD1 on 5 matching bases. The J call may be mistaken, given a closer DNA end match to TRBJ2-4. Germline V lookup: CDR1 LGHNA, CDR2 YSLEER. The CDR3 runs to 14 residues. CDR3 coding DNA: TGCGCCAGCAGCCAGGCCGGGCCCCAGGGCATTCAGTACTTC. Its protein product is CASSQAGPQGIQYF.

CDR3 in DNA: TGTGCCAGCAGCGTACAGGGACAAAGGGATGAAAAACTGTTTTTT. Encoded protein: CASSVQGQRDEKLFF. The chain couples TRBV7-9 to TRBJ1-4; D perhaps matches TRBD1 (6 bases). There are 15 residues in the CDR3. V was trimmed by 5 bases and J by 6 bases, leaving 16 bases between them. Per germline, CDR1 SEHNR and CDR2 FQNEAQ (reference sequence).

The table lists this clonotype with many counts. V usage is TRBV6-5 and J usage is TRBJ2-7, with 11 bases fitting TRBD2. Germline V lookup: CDR1 MNHEY, CDR2 SVGAGI. V was pared by 6 bases and J by 3 bases, with 7 bases of the junction left unmatched. This CDR3 has 15 residues. The CDR3 region has the DNA TGTGCCAGCAGGCAGGGACTAGCGGACTTCTACGAGCAGTACTTC. This translates into CASRQGLADFYEQYF.

The chain couples TRBV5-1 to TRBJ1-3; D might be TRBD1 (5 bases). The germline V gene encodes CDR1 SGHRS and CDR2 YFSETQ. This CDR3 comprises 19 residues. The V and J ends lost 0 bases and 1 base respectively, with 20 bases between them. In DNA form, the CDR3 reads TGCGCCAGCAGCTTGGCTGGATACGGGGGAAGCGTGTCTGGAAACACCATATATTTT. It is translated as CASSLAGYGGSVSGNTIYF.

V is TRBV7-2 and J is TRBJ2-2; 8 positions match TRBD2. Losses at the gene ends were 4 bases for V and 0 bases for J; bases not matched to a gene: 7. CDR3 length equals 17 residues. Germline CDR1 and CDR2: SGHTA and FQGNSA. The CDR3 spells CASSSRLGLANTGELFF. CDR3 DNA: TGTGCCAGCAGCTCCCGACTGGGACTAGCGAACACCGGGGAGCTGTTTTTT.

The sample holds one count of this clonotype. The chain has TRBV4-3 and TRBJ1-3; D unclear. Germline V gives CDR1 LGHNA, CDR2 YSLEER. The length of the CDR3 is 14 residues. V was shortened by 1 base and J by 4 bases, with 8 bases between the two germline ends. CDR3 nucleotides: TGCGCCAGCAGCCAAGTGGCAACGGGAAACACCATATATTTT. Protein product: CASSQVATGNTIYF.

This chain links TRBV7-9 with TRBJ2-4; D assignment may be TRBD1 or TRBD2 (6 bases each). The V gene's germline CDR1 is SEHNR and CDR2 FQNEAQ (reference sequence). V was pared by 1 base and J by 1 base, with 11 bases between. The CDR3 contains 16 residues. CDR3 bases: TGTGCCAGCAGCTTAGGGGGGGCCGGGGCCAAAAACATTCAGTACTTC. This translates into CASSLGGAGAKNIQYF.

This clonotype was counted a single time. J is TRBJ2-3 and V is TRBV7-9, with 8 bases aligning to TRBD1. Looked up from germline, CDR1 is SEHNR and CDR2 is FQNEAQ (reference sequence). The CDR3 spans 15 residues. V shed 6 bases, J shed 0 bases, and the junction held 5 bases outside the gene matches. The CDR3 nucleotides are TGTGCCAGCAGTCGGGACAGGCCTAGCACAGATACGCAGTATTTT. Its protein product is CASSRDRPSTDTQYF. The full variable domain, completed using reference TRBV7-9 and TRBJ2-3, is DTGVSQNPRHKITKRGQNVTFRCDPISEHNRLYWYRQTLGQGPEFLTYFQNEAQLEKSRLLSDRFSAERPKGSFSTLEIQRTEQGDSAMYLCASSRDRPSTDTQYFGPGTRLTVL.

In this sample, this clonotype turned up a few times. The chain carries TRBV7-9 and TRBJ2-1; D is unresolved. CDR1 and CDR2 from the germline V gene are SEHNR and FQNEAQ (reference sequence). The CDR3 spans 12 residues. V lost 1 base and J 7 bases, leaving 5 bases between the germline ends. In DNA form, the CDR3 reads TGTGCCAGCAGCTTAGTGCCGAATGAGCAGTTCTTC. Its translation is CASSLVPNEQFF. Variable domain in full (rest from reference TRBV7-9 and TRBJ2-1): DTGVSQNPRHKITKRGQNVTFRCDPISEHNRLYWYRQTLGQGPEFLTYFQNEAQLEKSRLLSDRFSAERPKGSFSTLEIQRTEQGDSAMYLCASSLVPNEQFFGPGTRLTVL.

The chain combines TRBV5-6 with TRBJ2-3; D is undetermined. The CDR3 runs to 14 residues. V lost 4 bases and J lost 5, with 14 bases in between. Germline-derived CDR1 and CDR2 are SGHDT and YYEEEE. The CDR3 reads CASSSPRALDTQYF. DNA of the CDR3: TGTGCCAGCAGCAGCCCCCGGGCCTTAGATACGCAGTATTTT.

The chain is built from TRBV9 and TRBJ2-4, with 11 bases lining up with TRBD2. Near its end, the DNA agrees better with TRBJ2-5, so the J call may be wrong. This CDR3 is built from 16 residues. Germline-derived CDR1 and CDR2 are SGDLS and YYNGEE. The CDR3 nucleotides read TGTGCCAGCAGCCTAGAGACTAGCGGGGACCCAGAGACCCAGTACTTC. Protein product: CASSLETSGDPETQYF.

The chain links TRBV12-3 or TRBV12-4 to TRBJ2-7; D remains ambiguous. The length of the CDR3 is 15 residues. Between the trimmed V and J ends, which lost 3 bases and 1 base, there was a span of 13 bases. The CDR3 sequence: CASSFNQNPSYEQYF. The DNA of the CDR3 is TGTGCCAGCAGTTTCAATCAGAACCCATCCTACGAGCAGTACTTC.

This clonotype has only a few counts. The chain couples TRBV20-1 to TRBJ2-7; unclear D gene. CDR3 length: 11 residues. Trimming stripped 5 bases from V and 4 bases from J, with 9 bases between. The germline V gene has CDR1 DFQATT and CDR2 SNEGSKA (reference sequence). CDR3 coding DNA: TGCAGTGCTGGGGATCAATACGAGCAGTACTTC. Translation gives CSAGDQYEQYF.

This clonotype was observed a few times. V gene TRBV10-3 combines with J gene TRBJ2-5, with TRBD1 as a possible D gene (6 bases). V was shortened by 4 bases and J by 5 bases, with 14 bases between the two germline ends. Germline V lookup: CDR1 ENHRY, CDR2 SYGVKD. CDR3 size: 14 residues. The CDR3 reads CAISGAQGSETQYF. DNA for the CDR3: TGTGCCATCAGTGGGGCACAGGGATCGGAGACCCAGTACTTC.

About this clonotype: At one end, the junction sequence differs from germline, possibly due to a read error. The CDR3 here is CAGSPVSRKETQYF. CDR3 bases: TGTGCCGGCAGCCCCGTTAGCCGAAAAGAGACCCAGTACTTC. The chain employs TRBV7-2 and TRBJ2-5; D gene uncertain. Germline V gives CDR1 SGHTA, CDR2 FQGNSA. This CDR3 contains 14 residues. The variable domain in full, completed from reference TRBV7-2 and TRBJ2-5, reads GAGVSQSPSNKVTEKGKDVELRCDPISGHTALYWYRQSLGQGLEFLIYFQGNSAPDKSGLPSDRFSAERTGGSVSTLTIQRTQQEDSAVYLCAGSPVSRKETQYFGPGTRLLVL.